This entry features one T cell receptor beta chain sequence. The data belong to a study of T cell changes during pregnancy in multiple sclerosis. Produced via immunoSEQ multiplex PCR; TCRdb's table is partial and in-frame only. The sample has approximately 40,000 clones; about 90% are singletons. Per the germline V gene, CDR1 is MNHEY and CDR2 is SVGAGI. This CDR3 is 15 amino acids long. V lost 6 bases to trimming and J lost 3 bases; unmatched junction nucleotides: 8. Sequenced material: CD4+ T cells from peripheral blood mononuclear cells, taken in the third trimester of pregnancy. The TCR was taken from a female donor with multiple sclerosis, enrolled in a pregnancy study. The V call is TRBV6-5, the J call TRBJ2-5; 9 nucleotides align to TRBD2. CDR3 residues: CASRRGLATEETQYF. CDR3 in DNA: TGTGCCAGCAGGCGGGGACTAGCCACAGAAGAGACCCAGTACTTC.